This is a list of T cell receptor beta chains from one sample in a study of OX40 agonist ivuxolimab in advanced cancers. Measured with immunoSEQ multiplex PCR; TCRdb has only the in-frame clones, and not every one. The data contain about 82,000 clones, about 86% of them singletons. The starting material was CD4+ or CD8+ T cells sorted from blood, obtained in a trial of the OX40 agonist ivuxolimab. The origin of the receptors is an adult with an advanced solid tumor such as melanoma, head and neck, liver or kidney cancer. Each CDR3 is given with its conserved first and last residue. Each record gives: D gene, V gene, J gene, CDR3 DNA, CDR3 protein. The D gene is left open where the match is weak.

D gene: .; V gene: TRBV7-2; J gene: TRBJ2-5; CDR3 DNA: TGTGCCAGCAGCTTAGTCCTTCAAGAGACCCAGTACTTC; CDR3 protein: CASSLVLQETQYF
D gene: .; V gene: TRBV7-2; J gene: TRBJ2-3; CDR3 DNA: TGTGCCAGCAGCTTAAGCCAGAACACGCAGTATTTT; CDR3 protein: CASSLSQNTQYF
D gene: TRBD1; V gene: TRBV7-2; J gene: TRBJ1-2; CDR3 DNA: TGTGCCAGCAGCTTATCCGGACAGGCTTACTATGGCTACACCTTC; CDR3 protein: CASSLSGQAYYGYTF
D gene: .; V gene: TRBV9; J gene: TRBJ1-3; CDR3 DNA: TGTGCCAGCAGCGTAGGTTTGGGAACAGGAAACACCATATATTTT; CDR3 protein: CASSVGLGTGNTIYF
D gene: .; V gene: TRBV30; J gene: TRBJ1-5; CDR3 DNA: TGTGCCTGGAGTGGCGGGGCTTATCAGCCCCAGCATTTT; CDR3 protein: CAWSGGAYQPQHF
D gene: TRBD1; V gene: TRBV16; J gene: TRBJ2-3; CDR3 DNA: TGTGCCAGCAGCCAATCCGGGACAGGGTACACAGATACGCAGTATTTT; CDR3 protein: CASSQSGTGYTDTQYF
D gene: .; V gene: TRBV20-1; J gene: TRBJ1-3; CDR3 DNA: TGCAGTGCTGGGGGAAACACCATATATTTT; CDR3 protein: CSAGGNTIYF
D gene: .; V gene: TRBV6-1; J gene: TRBJ1-3; CDR3 DNA: TGTGCCAGCAGTAGGACAGAGTTCACTGGAAACACCATATATTTT; CDR3 protein: CASSRTEFTGNTIYF
D gene: .; V gene: TRBV6-1; J gene: TRBJ2-7; CDR3 DNA: TGTGCCAGCAGTGTGTACGACGAGCAGTACTTC; CDR3 protein: CASSVYDEQYF
D gene: .; V gene: TRBV2; J gene: TRBJ1-2; CDR3 DNA: TGTGCCAGCAGTGATGACAGGCCGTCGGACTATGGCTACACCTTC; CDR3 protein: CASSDDRPSDYGYTF
D gene: .; V gene: TRBV2; J gene: TRBJ2-3; CDR3 DNA: TGTGCCAGCTCCAACACAGATACGCAGTATTTT; CDR3 protein: CASSNTDTQYF
D gene: TRBD2; V gene: TRBV2; J gene: TRBJ2-5; CDR3 DNA: TGTGCCAGCAGTGAGGGACTAGGAGAGACCCAGTACTTC; CDR3 protein: CASSEGLGETQYF
D gene: .; V gene: TRBV11-2; J gene: TRBJ2-7; CDR3 DNA: TGTGCCAGCAGCGCCTGGACACCCTCCTACGAGCAGTACTTC; CDR3 protein: CASSAWTPSYEQYF
D gene: .; V gene: TRBV5-1; J gene: TRBJ1-2; CDR3 DNA: TGCGCCAGCAGCTTGGAGGCAGCGAACTATGGCTACACCTTC; CDR3 protein: CASSLEAANYGYTF
D gene: .; V gene: TRBV4-2; J gene: TRBJ2-5; CDR3 DNA: TGTGCCAGCAGCCAAGGACTAGGAGGAGAGACCCAGTACTTC; CDR3 protein: CASSQGLGGETQYF
D gene: TRBD1; V gene: TRBV7-2; J gene: TRBJ2-1; CDR3 DNA: TGTGCCAGCAGCCCCCAGGGGGCCTCCTACAATGAGCAGTTCTTC; CDR3 protein: CASSPQGASYNEQFF
D gene: .; V gene: TRBV2; J gene: TRBJ2-3; CDR3 DNA: TGTGCCAGCAGTTTCGACGGCACAGATACGCAGTATTTT; CDR3 protein: CASSFDGTDTQYF
D gene: .; V gene: TRBV19; J gene: TRBJ1-4; CDR3 DNA: TGTGCCAGTAGTCTCGTTGCAACTAATGAAAAACTGTTTTTT; CDR3 protein: CASSLVATNEKLFF
D gene: .; V gene: TRBV5-6; J gene: TRBJ2-7; CDR3 DNA: TGTGCCAGCAGCGCCGACTACGAGCAGTACTTC; CDR3 protein: CASSADYEQYF